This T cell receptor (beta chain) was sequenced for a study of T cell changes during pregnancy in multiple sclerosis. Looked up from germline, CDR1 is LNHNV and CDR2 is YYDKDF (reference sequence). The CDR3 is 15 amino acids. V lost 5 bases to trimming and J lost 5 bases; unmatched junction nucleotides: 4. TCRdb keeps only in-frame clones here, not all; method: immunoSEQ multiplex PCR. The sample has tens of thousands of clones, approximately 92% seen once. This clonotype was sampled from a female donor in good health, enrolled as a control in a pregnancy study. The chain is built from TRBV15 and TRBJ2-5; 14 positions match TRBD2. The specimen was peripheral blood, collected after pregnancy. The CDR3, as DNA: TGTGCCACCAGCCGACTAGCGGGGGGGCTGGAGACCCAGTACTTC. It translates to CATSRLAGGLETQYF.